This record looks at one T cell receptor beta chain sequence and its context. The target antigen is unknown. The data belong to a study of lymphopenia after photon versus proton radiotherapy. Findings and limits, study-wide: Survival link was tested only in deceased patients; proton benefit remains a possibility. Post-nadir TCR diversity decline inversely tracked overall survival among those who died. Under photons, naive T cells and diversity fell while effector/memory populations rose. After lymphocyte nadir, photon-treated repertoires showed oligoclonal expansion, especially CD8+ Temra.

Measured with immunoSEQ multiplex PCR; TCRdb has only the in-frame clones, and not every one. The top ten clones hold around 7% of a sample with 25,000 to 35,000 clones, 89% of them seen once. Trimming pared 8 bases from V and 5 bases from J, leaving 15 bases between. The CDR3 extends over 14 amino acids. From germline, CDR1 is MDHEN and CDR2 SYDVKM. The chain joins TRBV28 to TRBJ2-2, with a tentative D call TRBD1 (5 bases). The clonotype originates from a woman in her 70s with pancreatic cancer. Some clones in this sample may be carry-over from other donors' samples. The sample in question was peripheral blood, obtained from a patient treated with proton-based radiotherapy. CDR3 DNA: TGTGCCAGCTCTACTCAGGGAAGGACCGGGGAGCTGTTTTTT. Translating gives CASSTQGRTGELFF.